A single sample gave rise to the 8 T cell receptor beta chains below, sequenced in a study of T cell responses to AZD1222 COVID-19 vaccine. Assay: immunoSEQ multiplex PCR; the TCRdb copy retains only in-frame clones and omits some. The sample has about 120,000 clones, around 93% seen once; the top ten hold over 7.5%. The material was peripheral blood, obtained 28 days after the second AZD1222 dose. All receptors derive from an adult who received the AZD1222 COVID-19 vaccine.

The chain joins TRBV5-1 to TRBJ1-1, with D hard to call. CDR3 length equals 15 residues. Germline V CDR1 and CDR2: SGHRS, YFSETQ. Trimming took off 0 bases at V and 0 bases at J, with 9 bases between the two ends. Here the CDR3 DNA reads TGCGCCAGCAGCTTGGAATTCGGGCTGAACACTGAAGCTTTCTTT. It is translated as CASSLEFGLNTEAFF.

V usage is TRBV7-9 and J usage is TRBJ2-1; TRBD2 matches at 9 bases. The J segment lost 8 bases and the V segment lost 2 bases, leaving 7 bases of the junction unmatched. The CDR3 totals 15 residues. Per the germline V gene, CDR1 is SEHNR and CDR2 is FQNEAQ (reference sequence). In DNA, the CDR3 is TGTGCCAGCAGCTTAACGGGCGGGGGGGAAGATGAGCAGTTCTTC. It specifies CASSLTGGGEDEQFF. Looking up the rest from reference TRBV7-9 and TRBJ2-1 gives the full variable domain: DTGVSQNPRHKITKRGQNVTFRCDPISEHNRLYWYRQTLGQGPEFLTYFQNEAQLEKSRLLSDRFSAERPKGSFSTLEIQRTEQGDSAMYLCASSLTGGGEDEQFFGPGTRLTVL.

This sequence joins TRBV7-9 and TRBJ1-4; D gene uncertain. The CDR3 sequence is 13 residues long. V lost 1 base and J lost 7, with 7 bases in between. CDR1 SEHNR and CDR2 FQNEAQ come from the germline V gene (reference sequence). CDR3 loop: CASSLGASEKLFF. The CDR3 DNA reads TGTGCCAGCAGCTTAGGTGCAAGTGAAAAACTGTTTTTT.

The chain is built from TRBV7-9 and TRBJ2-1, with TRBD1 matching over 8 bases. CDR1 and CDR2 from the germline V gene are SEHNR and FQNEAQ (reference sequence). Trimming at V came to 6 bases and at J to 4 bases, leaving 8 bases not matched to a gene. This CDR3 is 15 amino acids long. The CDR3 sequence: CASSRDRGSYNEQFF. CDR3 nucleotide sequence: TGTGCCAGCAGTCGCGACAGGGGTTCGTACAATGAGCAGTTCTTC.

The chain employs TRBV10-3 and TRBJ1-5; D gene ambiguous. This CDR3 has 13 residues. From germline, CDR1 is ENHRY and CDR2 SYGVKD. Trimming pared 6 bases from V and 7 bases from J, leaving 13 bases between. The CDR3 reads CAIRPDGGQPQHF. CDR3 DNA sequence: TGTGCCATCAGGCCGGACGGCGGCCAGCCCCAGCATTTT.

This rearrangement joins TRBV5-4 to TRBJ1-1, with 9 bases aligning to TRBD1. The trim removed 4 bases at V and 2 bases at J, leaving 6 bases unmatched. Germline V gives CDR1 SGHNT, CDR2 YYREEE (reference sequence). CDR3 length: 15 amino acids. Here the CDR3 reads CASSPQTGGNTEAFF. The CDR3 DNA reads TGTGCCAGCAGCCCCCAGACAGGGGGAAACACTGAAGCTTTCTTT.

V and J are TRBV27 and TRBJ1-4; the D gene is possibly TRBD1 (6 bases). This CDR3 contains 14 residues. Germline V gives CDR1 MNHEY, CDR2 SMNVEV (reference sequence). Trimming took 5 bases from V and 6 from J, leaving 13 bases between them. CDR3 loop: CASSKTGRHEKLFF. DNA for the CDR3: TGTGCCAGCAGTAAAACAGGGAGACATGAAAAACTGTTTTTT.

This clone appeared once. The chain has TRBV24-1 and TRBJ2-1; TRBD1 might be the D (9 bases). CDR3 length: 16 residues. Germline V gives CDR1 KGHDR, CDR2 SFDVKD. Trimming removed 5 bases at V and 5 bases at J, with 18 bases between. The CDR3, as DNA: TGTGCCACCAGTGTGGCGCGGGGGGACAGGGACAATGAGCAGTTCTTC. Encoded protein: CATSVARGDRDNEQFF.